These 6 T cell receptor beta chains were sequenced from one sample in a study of cytomegalovirus exposure and HLA in healthy donors. 13 Jbeta primers and 60 Vbeta primers were used for the PCR. The assay was immunoSEQ multiplex PCR, and TCRdb's table has in-frame clones only and misses some. The sample has some 150,000 clones, roughly 80% seen once; the top ten hold 7%. Source material: PBMCs. The receptors were sampled from a woman in her twenties or thirties in good health and CMV-seropositive.

This clone was found once. The chain uses TRBV4-1 and TRBJ1-4, with 8 bases matching TRBD1. Germline assignment: CDR1 MGHRA and CDR2 YSYEKL. The CDR3 runs 14 residues. V trimming: 1 base; J trimming: 7 bases; junction bases outside the gene matches: 2. The chain's CDR3 is CASSQADRAEKLFF. The CDR3 DNA reads TGCGCCAGCAGCCAAGCGGACAGGGCTGAAAAACTGTTTTTT.

This clone was counted between two and nine times. V gene TRBV7-2 combines with J gene TRBJ2-1, with 14 positions matching TRBD2. There are 17 residues in the CDR3. CDR1 is SGHTA, CDR2 FQGNSA, per germline. In nucleotides, the CDR3 is TGTGGGGGGGGACTAGCGGGGGCCCTTACAAGCCTCAATGAGCAGTTCTTC. Translated, it gives CGGGLAGALTSLNEQFF.

Only a few counts were recorded for this clone. The J gene is TRBJ1-6, the V gene TRBV7-2; D gene unclear. The CDR3 is made up of 15 amino acids. Germline V lookup: CDR1 SGHTA, CDR2 FQGNSA. V was shortened by 5 bases and J by 3 bases, with 11 bases between the two germline ends. CDR3 DNA: TGTGCCAGCAGCCCCGTGAGCGACTATAATTCACCCCTCCACTTT. It yields the protein CASSPVSDYNSPLHF.

V is TRBV18 and J is TRBJ1-1; no definite D call. The length of the CDR3 is 16 residues. Trimming stripped 2 bases from V and 0 bases from J, with 13 bases between. From germline, CDR1 is KGHSH and CDR2 LQKENI. CDR3 region: CASSPSRVPMNTEAFF. CDR3 in DNA: TGTGCCAGCTCACCATCCCGGGTCCCCATGAACACTGAAGCTTTCTTT.

The chain links TRBV5-1 to TRBJ2-7; 7 bases are a match to TRBD1. This CDR3 contains 14 residues. CDR1 and CDR2 (germline): SGHRS, YFSETQ. Losses at the gene ends were 4 bases for V and 1 base for J; bases not matched to a gene: 5. The CDR3 protein is CASSPWGQSYEQYF. As DNA, the CDR3 is TGCGCCAGCAGCCCCTGGGGACAGTCCTACGAGCAGTACTTC.

The genes are TRBV7-9 and TRBJ2-3; 7 bases are shared with TRBD2. V dropped 6 bases and J dropped 6; count of bases not matched to a gene: 12. Germline CDR1 is SEHNR and CDR2 is FQNEAQ (reference sequence). The CDR3 runs to 15 residues. CDR3 in DNA: TGTGCCAGCAGGGGGAGGGACGCATCGGGCGATACGCAGTATTTT. Translation: CASRGRDASGDTQYF.